The present T cell receptor beta chain was sequenced within a study of control samples from healthy donors and cancer patients. Data came from immunoSEQ multiplex PCR; TCRdb stores just in-frame clones and leaves some out. The sample yields approximately 100,000 clones, more than 70% seen once. Sequences were obtained from blood. This receptor was identified in a woman between 35 and 50 years old in good health.

This CDR3 reads CALGRDDTEAFF. CDR3 DNA sequence: TGTGCCCTGGGGCGAGATGACACTGAAGCTTTCTTT. The chain uses TRBV6-6 and TRBJ1-1, with TRBD1 as a possible D gene (5 bases). This CDR3 has 12 residues. Germline V gene lookup returns CDR1 MNHNY and CDR2 SVGAGI (reference sequence). Deletions cut 11 bases from V and 3 bases from J, with 13 bases between.